The text below deals with one T cell receptor beta chain. Its antigen remains unidentified. This sample was taken from a study of metastatic and nonmetastatic thyroid tumors. Overall study: Samples came from malignant and benign thyroid patients, and repertoires were compared across blood and tumor or nodule tissue. Findings and limits, study-wide: For both blood and tumor, malignant thyroid tumors reportedly showed significantly higher TCR beta diversity than benign nodules did.

There were no patients who had received any treatment before thyroid surgery. V lost 3 bases and J lost 6, with 12 bases in between. This CDR3 spans 14 amino acids. The authors' processing: In papillary thyroid cancer, a distant-metastasis classifier was built using CDR3 differences across clinicopathological groups. TCRdb re-called clones via MiXCR from the PCR reads. TCRdb's processing, not the study's, gives the V and J calls here. Among some 28,000 clones listed, less than 25% were seen once. Sequenced material: blood. This chain uses TRBV12-3 or TRBV12-4 with TRBJ1-5; possibly TRBD1 for D (5 bases). The clonotype originates from a female donor with papillary thyroid cancer or a benign thyroid nodule (not recorded which). Some clones in this sample may be carry-over from other donors' samples. CDR3 nucleotide sequence: TGTGCCAGCAGTTTCTTGGGGGAGGGTCAGCCCCAGCATTTT. Translated, it gives CASSFLGEGQPQHF.